The entry that follows covers one TCR beta chain sequence. Antigen: not known. This sample stems from a study of shared clonotypes between healthy human individuals. Study findings and constraints: Relative to their counterparts shared across all four donors, non-shared clonotypes exhibited diminished generation probabilities. A limitation of the genetic and exposure-history diversity represented arose from few donors.

V dropped 6 bases and J dropped 4; count of bases not matched to a gene: 5. CDR1 MDHEN and CDR2 SYDVKM come from the germline V gene. The CDR3 contains 13 residues. The table came from immunoSEQ multiplex PCR; TCRdb's copy has only in-frame clones and leaves some out. The profile covers 740,000 or so clones, with around four fifths appearing a single time and 1.5% to 2% taken by the ten largest. The receptor was derived from a woman aged 25 to 39 in good health. Material: memory CD4+ T cells sorted from blood. Subset described: CD45RA-negative fraction. V usage is TRBV28 and J usage is TRBJ1-2, with 7 bases lining up with TRBD1. The CDR3 DNA sequence: TGTGCCAGCAGACCGGGACAGCTCTATGGCTACACCTTC. This encodes CASRPGQLYGYTF.